This is a list of T cell receptor beta chains from one sample in a study of spatial heterogeneity in lung cancer. MiXCR was run by TCRdb on the 5' RACE reads, yielding one entry per CDR3 protein. The sample has some 3,200 distinct CDR3 sequences; around 6.3% are singletons. The material was lung tumor tissue, obtained at surgery. The receptors stem from a male donor with early-stage non-small cell lung cancer. Both conserved end residues are part of each CDR3. The D gene is left open where the match is weak. Part of the rows lack a size; the others show once, few, many or a class for expanded clones.

TRBD2,15,few,TRBV9,TRBJ2-7,CASSGGLAGRGEQYF,TGTGCCAGCAGCGGAGGACTAGCGGGAAGGGGAGAGCAGTACTTC
-,13,few,TRBV7-2,TRBJ1-5,CASNRGVDQPQHF,TGTGCCAGCAACCGAGGGGTCGATCAGCCCCAGCATTTT
-,14,-,TRBV12-3/TRBV12-4,TRBJ1-5,CASSLMTANQPQHF,TGTGCCAGCAGTTTGATGACAGCTAATCAGCCCCAGCATTTT
TRBD1,14,many,TRBV10-3,TRBJ1-5,CATGDRVNNQPQHF,TGTGCCACCGGGGACAGGGTTAACAATCAGCCCCAGCATTTT
TRBD1,14,-,TRBV4-3,TRBJ2-7,CASRRYRGPYEQYF,TGCGCCAGCAGGCGCTACAGGGGCCCCTACGAGCAGTACTTC
TRBD1,13,many,TRBV6-6,TRBJ1-2,CATLGTANYGYTF,TGTGCCACCTTAGGGACAGCTAACTATGGCTACACCTTC
TRBD1,15,-,TRBV10-3,TRBJ1-6,CAISESTGGGSPLHF,TGTGCCATCAGTGAGTCTACAGGGGGAGGTTCACCCCTCCACTTT
-,13,-,TRBV5-8,TRBJ1-1,CASSSNPNTEAFF,TGTGCCAGCAGCTCTAATCCGAACACTGAAGCTTTCTTT
-,12,medium-sized,TRBV10-3,TRBJ2-1,CAISGLSTEQFF,TGTGCCATCAGTGGACTATCGACTGAGCAGTTCTTC
-,17,-,TRBV19,TRBJ1-5,CASIHDARAYSNQPQHF,TGTGCCAGTATCCACGACGCCAGGGCTTATAGCAATCAGCCCCAGCATTTT
-,11,many,TRBV7-2,TRBJ2-1,CASSYPGEQFF,TGTGCCAGCAGTTATCCGGGGGAGCAGTTCTTC
-,15,-,TRBV12-3/TRBV12-4,TRBJ1-1,CASSPFGPPNTEAFF,TGTGCCAGCAGTCCTTTTGGACCCCCGAACACTGAAGCTTTCTTT
-,15,medium-sized,TRBV5-5,TRBJ1-4,CASSLDGGPREKLFF,TGTGCCAGCAGCTTGGATGGGGGCCCTCGGGAAAAACTGTTTTTT
-,16,-,TRBV7-2,TRBJ2-7,CASSPRGGSVAYEQYF,TGTGCCAGCAGCCCAAGGGGCGGTTCAGTCGCCTACGAGCAGTACTTC
-,13,medium-sized,TRBV20-1,TRBJ1-5,CSPKGQPNQPQHF,TGCAGCCCAAAGGGGCAGCCAAATCAGCCCCAGCATTTT
TRBD2,12,medium-sized,TRBV6-2/TRBV6-3,TRBJ2-7,CASSTSVWEQYF,TGTGCCAGCTCCACTAGCGTGTGGGAGCAGTACTTC
TRBD1,13,medium-sized,TRBV6-2/TRBV6-3,TRBJ2-7,CASLSGQGDEQYF,TGTGCCAGCCTTAGCGGACAGGGGGACGAGCAGTACTTC
TRBD2,17,many,TRBV4-3,TRBJ2-3,CASSQNGLAGGSDTQYF,TGCGCCAGCAGCCAGAACGGACTAGCGGGAGGTTCAGATACGCAGTATTTT
TRBD2,15,medium-sized,TRBV7-9,TRBJ2-7,CASSPELAGGYEQYF,TGTGCCAGCAGCCCAGAACTAGCGGGGGGATACGAGCAGTACTTC
-,15,medium-sized,TRBV6-5,TRBJ2-7,CASSYSSGLTYEQYF,TGTGCCAGCAGTTACTCTAGCGGATTAACCTACGAGCAGTACTTC
-,15,few,TRBV5-1,TRBJ2-1,CASSLGDILYNEQFF,TGCGCCAGCAGCTTGGGGGATATCCTCTACAATGAGCAGTTCTTC
-,14,medium-sized,TRBV28,TRBJ1-2,CASREDRTYDGYTF,TGTGCCAGCAGGGAAGACAGGACCTACGATGGCTACACCTTC
TRBD1,16,medium-sized,TRBV19,TRBJ2-5,CASSTRRTGFLETQYF,TGTGCCAGTAGTACTCGCAGGACAGGATTTTTGGAGACCCAGTACTTC
TRBD1,14,many,TRBV5-6,TRBJ2-7,CASSSGQGTYEQYF,TGTGCCAGCAGCTCAGGACAGGGCACCTACGAGCAGTACTTC
-,12,medium-sized,TRBV28,TRBJ1-3,CASSKTGNTIYF,TGTGCCAGCAGTAAAACTGGAAACACCATATATTTT
-,15,medium-sized,TRBV6-5,TRBJ2-1,CASSYDGGPGNEQFF,TGTGCCAGCAGTTACGACGGGGGGCCGGGGAATGAGCAGTTCTTC
TRBD1,16,many,TRBV20-1,TRBJ1-4,CSARDVRQGSNEKLFF,TGCAGTGCTAGAGATGTGCGACAGGGTTCTAATGAAAAACTGTTTTTT
-,14,many,TRBV10-3,TRBJ2-6,CAISDRSGANVLTF,TGTGCCATCAGTGACCGCTCTGGGGCCAACGTCCTGACTTTC
-,14,medium-sized,TRBV6-5,TRBJ2-7,CASSYKGRTYEQYF,TGTGCCAGCAGTTACAAGGGACGGACATACGAGCAGTACTTC
-,15,medium-sized,TRBV11-2,TRBJ2-7,CASSPSTGEGYEQYF,TGTGCCAGCAGCCCATCCACAGGGGAGGGTTACGAGCAGTACTTC
TRBD2,14,medium-sized,TRBV6-5,TRBJ2-3,CASSPGLATDTQYF,TGTGCCAGCAGTCCCGGACTAGCGACAGATACGCAGTATTTT
TRBD2,17,many,TRBV20-1,TRBJ2-7,CSAIPRLAGGFSYEQYF,TGCAGTGCTATCCCCCGGCTAGCGGGGGGATTCTCCTACGAGCAGTACTTC
-,15,few,TRBV11-2,TRBJ1-2,CASSLAKGRDYGYTF,TGTGCCAGCAGCTTAGCGAAGGGCAGGGACTATGGCTACACCTTC
TRBD1,13,medium-sized,TRBV30,TRBJ2-4,CALGQGAQNIQYF,TGTGCCTTGGGACAGGGTGCCCAAAACATTCAGTACTTC
TRBD2,14,medium-sized,TRBV6-2/TRBV6-3,TRBJ2-7,CASNILAGSYEQYF,TGTGCCAGCAATATATTAGCGGGGAGCTACGAGCAGTACTTC
TRBD2,15,-,TRBV12-3/TRBV12-4,TRBJ2-1,CASSLPAGGPGEQFF,TGTGCCAGCAGTTTACCAGCGGGAGGGCCGGGTGAGCAGTTCTTC
TRBD1,11,many,TRBV29-1,TRBJ2-7,CSVGTGAEQYF,TGCAGCGTTGGGACAGGGGCCGAGCAGTACTTC
-,13,large,TRBV28,TRBJ2-5,CASQLPSRETQYF,TGTGCCAGCCAGCTTCCCTCGCGGGAGACCCAGTACTTC
-,14,medium-sized,TRBV6-5,TRBJ2-3,CASSGARGTDTQYF,TGTGCCAGCAGCGGGGCCAGGGGCACAGATACGCAGTATTTT
-,13,-,TRBV7-2,TRBJ1-2,CASLRSWEHGYTF,TGTGCCAGCCTCCGGTCCTGGGAGCATGGCTACACCTTC
-,13,-,TRBV7-2,TRBJ1-2,CASLSVGPASYTF,TGTGCCAGCCTAAGTGTTGGACCGGCTAGCTACACCTTC